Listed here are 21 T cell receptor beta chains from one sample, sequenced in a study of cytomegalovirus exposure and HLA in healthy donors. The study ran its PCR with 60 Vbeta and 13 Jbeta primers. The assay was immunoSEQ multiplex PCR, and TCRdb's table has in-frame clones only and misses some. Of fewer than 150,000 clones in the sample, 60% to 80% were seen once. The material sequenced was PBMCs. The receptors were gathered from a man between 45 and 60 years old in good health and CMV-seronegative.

The CDR3 DNA is TGTGCCAGCAGAATTACGGACAGGGGTAATCAGCCCCAGCATTTT. Protein product: CASRITDRGNQPQHF. The V gene is TRBV2, the J gene TRBJ1-5, with 9 positions matching TRBD1. With V trimmed by 6 bases and J by 4 bases, 7 bases remained unmatched. The CDR3 has 15 residues. Germline V lookup: CDR1 SNHLY, CDR2 FYNNEI.

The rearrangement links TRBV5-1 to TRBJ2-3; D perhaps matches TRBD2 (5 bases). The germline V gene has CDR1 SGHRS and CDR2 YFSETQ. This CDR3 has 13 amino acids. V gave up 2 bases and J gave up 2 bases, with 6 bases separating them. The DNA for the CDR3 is TGCGCCAGCAGCTTCGGGGTCACAGATACGCAGTATTTT. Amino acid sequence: CASSFGVTDTQYF.

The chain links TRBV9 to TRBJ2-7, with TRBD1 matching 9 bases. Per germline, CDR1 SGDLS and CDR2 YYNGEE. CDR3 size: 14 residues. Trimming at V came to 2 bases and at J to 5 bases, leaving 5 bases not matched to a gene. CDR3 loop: CASSVGTGFHEQYF. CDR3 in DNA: TGTGCCAGCAGCGTTGGGACAGGGTTCCACGAGCAGTACTTC.

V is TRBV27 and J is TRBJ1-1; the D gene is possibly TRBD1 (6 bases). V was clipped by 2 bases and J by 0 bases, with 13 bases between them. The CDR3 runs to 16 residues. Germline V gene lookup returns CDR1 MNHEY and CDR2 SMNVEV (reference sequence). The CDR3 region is CASSLRGGAVNTEAFF. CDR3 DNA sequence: TGTGCCAGCAGTTTAAGGGGGGGGGCAGTGAACACTGAAGCTTTCTTT.

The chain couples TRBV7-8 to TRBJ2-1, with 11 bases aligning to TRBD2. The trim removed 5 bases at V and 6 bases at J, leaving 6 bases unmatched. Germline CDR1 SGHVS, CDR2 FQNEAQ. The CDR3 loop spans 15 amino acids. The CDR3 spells CASSVTSGAPNEQFF. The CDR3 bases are TGTGCCAGCAGCGTGACTAGCGGGGCGCCCAATGAGCAGTTCTTC.

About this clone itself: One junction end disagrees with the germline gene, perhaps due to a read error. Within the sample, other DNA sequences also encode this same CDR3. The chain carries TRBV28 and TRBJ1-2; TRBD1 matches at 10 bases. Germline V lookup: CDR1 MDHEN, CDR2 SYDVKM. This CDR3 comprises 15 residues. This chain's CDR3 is CASSGGGTGAFGYTF. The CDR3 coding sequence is TGTGCTAGCAGTGGGGGAGGGACAGGGGCGTTCGGCTACACCTTC.

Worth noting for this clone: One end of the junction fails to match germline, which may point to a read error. The CDR3 DNA sequence: TGTTCCAGCATGAGGGACAATCAGCCCCAGCATTTT. It specifies CSSMRDNQPQHF. The chain joins TRBV7-9 to TRBJ1-5, with D uncertain. This CDR3 region has 12 residues. In germline, CDR1 is SEHNR, CDR2 FQNEAQ (reference sequence).

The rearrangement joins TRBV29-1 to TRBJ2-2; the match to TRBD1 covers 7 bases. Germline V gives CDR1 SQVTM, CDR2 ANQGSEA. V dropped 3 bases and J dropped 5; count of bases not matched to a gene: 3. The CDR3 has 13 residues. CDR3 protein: CSVDVTGTGELFF. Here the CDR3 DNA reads TGCAGCGTTGATGTGACAGGGACCGGGGAGCTGTTTTTT.

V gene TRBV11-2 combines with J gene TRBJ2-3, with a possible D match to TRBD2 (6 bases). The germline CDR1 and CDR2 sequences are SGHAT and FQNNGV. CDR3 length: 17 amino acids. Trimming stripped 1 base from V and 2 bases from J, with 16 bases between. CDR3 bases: TGTGCCAGCAGCTTAGGAATCGGGACTTACCTCACAGATACGCAGTATTTT. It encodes CASSLGIGTYLTDTQYF.

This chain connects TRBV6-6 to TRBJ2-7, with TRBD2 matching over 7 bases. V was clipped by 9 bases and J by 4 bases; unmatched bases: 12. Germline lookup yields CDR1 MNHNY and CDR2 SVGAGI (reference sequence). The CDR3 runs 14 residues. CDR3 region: CASSKGGSRYEQYF. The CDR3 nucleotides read TGTGCCAGTAGCAAGGGCGGGAGCCGATACGAGCAGTACTTC.

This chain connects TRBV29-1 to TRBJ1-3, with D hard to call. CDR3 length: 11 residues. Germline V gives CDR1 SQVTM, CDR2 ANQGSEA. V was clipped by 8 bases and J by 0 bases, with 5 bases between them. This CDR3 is CSFSSGNTIYF. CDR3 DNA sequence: TGCAGCTTCAGCTCTGGAAACACCATATATTTT.

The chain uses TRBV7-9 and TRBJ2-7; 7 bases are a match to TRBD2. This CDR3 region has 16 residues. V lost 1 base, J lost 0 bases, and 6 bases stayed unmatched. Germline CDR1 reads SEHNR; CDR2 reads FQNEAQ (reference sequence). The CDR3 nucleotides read TGTGCCAGCAGCTTAGATCTAGCGGTTAGCTCCTACGAGCAGTACTTC. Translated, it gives CASSLDLAVSSYEQYF.

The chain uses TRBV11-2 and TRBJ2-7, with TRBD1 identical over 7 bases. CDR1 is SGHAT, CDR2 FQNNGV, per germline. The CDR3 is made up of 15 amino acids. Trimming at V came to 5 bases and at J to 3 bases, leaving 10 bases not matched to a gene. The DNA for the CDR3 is TGTGCCAGCAGCCCCAACAGGGGATCGTACTACGAGCAGTACTTC. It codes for CASSPNRGSYYEQYF.

Here the CDR3 DNA reads TGTGCCAGCAGCTTACTAGCGGGAGTACACGAGCAGTACTTC. Translation gives CASSLLAGVHEQYF. The J gene is TRBJ2-7, the V gene TRBV13, with 10 bases lining up with TRBD2. Germline values: CDR1 PRHDT, CDR2 FYEKMQ (reference sequence). V lost 2 bases and J lost 5; bases outside the gene matches: 3. The CDR3 consists of 14 residues.

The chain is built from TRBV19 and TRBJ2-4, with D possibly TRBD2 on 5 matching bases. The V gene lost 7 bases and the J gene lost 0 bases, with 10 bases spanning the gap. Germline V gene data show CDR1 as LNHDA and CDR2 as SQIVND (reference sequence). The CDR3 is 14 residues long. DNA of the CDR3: TGTGCCAGTACGGGGTGGGGAGCCAAAAACATTCAGTACTTC. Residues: CASTGWGAKNIQYF.

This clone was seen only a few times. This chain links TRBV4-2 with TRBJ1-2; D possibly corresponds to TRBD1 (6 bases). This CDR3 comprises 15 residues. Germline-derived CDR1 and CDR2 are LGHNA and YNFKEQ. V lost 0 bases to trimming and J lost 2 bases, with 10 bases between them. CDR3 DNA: TGTGCCAGCAGCCAAGAGACAGGCGGGAACTATGGCTACACCTTC. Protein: CASSQETGGNYGYTF.

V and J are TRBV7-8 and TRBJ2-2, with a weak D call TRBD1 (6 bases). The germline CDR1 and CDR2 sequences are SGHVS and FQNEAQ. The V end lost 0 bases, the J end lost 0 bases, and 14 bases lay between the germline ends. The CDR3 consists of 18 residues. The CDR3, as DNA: TGTGCCAGCAGCTTAGCCTTCGGACAGTCAGCGAACACCGGGGAGCTGTTTTTT. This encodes CASSLAFGQSANTGELFF.

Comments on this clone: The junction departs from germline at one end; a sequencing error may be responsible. The CDR3 DNA follows: TGTGCCAGCAGCCCGGGACTTCAAGCGGGGATGGTCTTC. Translated: CASSPGLQAGMVF. V usage is TRBV11-2 and J usage is TRBJ2-1, with 7 bases aligning to TRBD2. The CDR3 covers 13 residues. Germline CDR1 reads SGHAT; CDR2 reads FQNNGV.

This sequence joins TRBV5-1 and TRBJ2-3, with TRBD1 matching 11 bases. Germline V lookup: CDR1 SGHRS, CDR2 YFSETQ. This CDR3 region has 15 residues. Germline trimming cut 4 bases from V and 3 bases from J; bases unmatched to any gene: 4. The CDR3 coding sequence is TGCGCCAGCAGCCGGACAGGGGGCGGAACAGATACGCAGTATTTT. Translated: CASSRTGGGTDTQYF.

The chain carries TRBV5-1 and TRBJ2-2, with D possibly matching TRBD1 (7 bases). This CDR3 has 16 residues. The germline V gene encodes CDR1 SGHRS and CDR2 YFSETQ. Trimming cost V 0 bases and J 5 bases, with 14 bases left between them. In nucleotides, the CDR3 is TGCGCCAGCAGCTTGGCCGCGACAGGGACTACCGGGGAGCTGTTTTTT. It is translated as CASSLAATGTTGELFF. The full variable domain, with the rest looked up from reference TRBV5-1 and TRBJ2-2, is KAGVTQTPRYLIKTRGQQVTLSCSPISGHRSVSWYQQTPGQGLQFLFEYFSETQRNKGNFPGRFSGRQFSNSRSEMNVSTLELGDSALYLCASSLAATGTTGELFFGEGSRLTVL.

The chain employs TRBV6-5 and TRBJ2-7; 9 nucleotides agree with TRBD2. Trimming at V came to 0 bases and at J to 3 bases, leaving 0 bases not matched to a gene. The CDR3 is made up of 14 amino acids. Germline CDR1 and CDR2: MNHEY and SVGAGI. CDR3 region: CASSYSREGYEQYF. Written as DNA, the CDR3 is TGTGCCAGCAGTTACTCGCGGGAGGGCTACGAGCAGTACTTC.